This T cell receptor (beta chain) was captured by sequencing in a study of blood T cell repertoires in COVID-19. Original data processing: How many nucleated cells were present was estimated from reference gene primer amplification. Here immunoSEQ multiplex PCR was the method, and the copy in TCRdb shows in-frame clones only, minus some. Clonal size and the V and J genes are those of that table, whereas D and trimming came from the DNA. The sample lists approximately 270,000 clones, approximately 89% occurring once. The sample taken for sequencing was peripheral blood. This receptor was taken from a man in his forties or fifties with active or convalescent COVID-19.

As DNA, the CDR3 is TGTGCCAGCAGTGAAGAAGACAGCCCCTACGAGCAGTACTTC. Translating gives CASSEEDSPYEQYF. J is TRBJ2-7 and V is TRBV2, with a tentative D call TRBD1 (5 bases). CDR3 length: 14 residues. The V and J ends lost 1 base and 2 bases respectively, with 9 bases between them. Looked up from germline, CDR1 is SNHLY and CDR2 is FYNNEI.